Listed below are T cell receptor beta chains from one sample, sequenced in a study of CD8+CD57+ T cells in acquired aplastic anemia. TCRdb reanalysed the reads using MiXCR and keeps one entry per CDR3 protein. The sample has fewer than 300,000 distinct CDR3 sequences, 70% to 85% seen once; the top ten hold 42%. The sequenced sample consisted of sorted CD4+, CD8+, or CD8+CD57+ T cells (not recorded which) from PBMCs. The receptors stem from a human donor with aplastic anemia. Both conserved end residues are part of each CDR3. D genes are given only for firm matches. The size field is filled for only some rows; it gives once, few, many or a size class.

j_gene	v_gene	d_gene	abundance	CDR3aa	CDR3nt
TRBJ2-1	TRBV7-8	TRBD2	.	CASSFQRSGGAHDQFF	TGTGCCAGCAGCTTTCAAAGAAGCGGGGGAGCCCATGACCAGTTCTTC
TRBJ2-7	TRBV12-3/TRBV12-4	.	.	CASSTIRGEQYF	TGTGCCAGCAGCACCATTAGGGGCGAGCAGTACTTC
TRBJ2-3	TRBV7-9	.	.	CASHRDTYTQYF	TGTGCCAGCCACAGGGACACATATACGCAGTATTTT
TRBJ1-1	TRBV5-6	TRBD1	once	CASSWGSRQGGNTEAFF	TGTGCCAGCAGCTGGGGGAGCCGACAGGGAGGAAACACTGAAGCTTTCTTT
TRBJ2-7	TRBV2	.	.	CASSDRGIAYEHYF	TGTGCCAGCAGTGATCGGGGCATAGCCTACGAGCACTACTTC
TRBJ2-3	TRBV11-1	.	.	CASSERWGDTQYF	TGTGCCAGCAGTGAAAGGTGGGGCGATACGCAGTATTTT
TRBJ2-7	TRBV7-8	.	.	CATSCPGLADEQYF	TGTGCCACCAGCTGCCCGGGCCTAGCCGACGAGCAGTATTTC
TRBJ1-2	TRBV7-3	.	.	CASSIGGGGIDTQYTF	TGTGCCAGCAGCATCGGCGGAGGCGGGATAGATACGCAGTACACCTTC
TRBJ2-1	TRBV2	.	.	CASRVGRARGNEQFF	TGTGCCAGCAGGGTAGGACGCGCAAGGGGCAATGAGCAGTTCTTC
TRBJ2-1	TRBV7-9	.	.	CASSVEQTGKTTKQFF	TGCGCCAGCAGCGTAGAACAGACAGGAAAAACTACAAAGCAGTTCTTC
TRBJ1-1	TRBV9	.	.	CASSLDPSGNTKAFF	TGTGCCAGCAGCTTAGATCCAAGCGGGAACACGAAAGCTTTCTTT
TRBJ2-5	TRBV25-1	.	few	CASSHPVVWYQETQYF	TGTGCCAGCAGCCACCCAGTCGTCTGGTACCAAGAGACCCAGTACTTC
TRBJ2-5	TRBV7-9	TRBD2	.	CASSLGRGGGSDEYF	TGTGCCAGCAGCTTAGGAAGAGGCGGGGGGAGCGATGAGTACTTC
TRBJ2-1	TRBV5-8	.	.	CASSSRDKGGNEQFF	TGTGCCAGCAGCTCACGGGACAAGGGGGGGAATGAGCAGTTCTTC
TRBJ1-1	TRBV5-5	TRBD1	.	CASSWPDRQGGNTEAFF	TGTGCCAGCAGCTGGCCCGACCGACAGGGAGGAAACACTGAAGCTTTCTTT
TRBJ2-1	TRBV25-1	TRBD1	.	CASRHQGANADEQFF	TGTGCCAGCAGACATCAGGGGGCGAACGCCGATGAGCAGTTCTTC
TRBJ2-5	TRBV7-2	TRBD2	.	CASRLSGTRAHTHYF	TGTGCCAGCAGACTGTCAGGGACTAGGGCACACACCCACTACTTC
TRBJ1-1	TRBV9	TRBD1	.	CASSVGDRQGGDTFF	TGTGCCAGCAGCGTGGGGGACCGACAGGGAGGTGACACTTTCTTT
TRBJ1-1	TRBV10-3	.	.	CAHPEDSSFYICSARGSGDTEAFF	.
TRBJ2-4	TRBV5-4	TRBD1	once	CASSRDRNIQYF	TGTGCCAGCAGCCGGGACAGGAACATTCAGTACTTC
TRBJ1-1	TRBV20-1	.	few	CSASKALSNHTEAFF	TGCAGTGCTAGTAAGGCCCTTAGCAATCACACTGAAGCTTTCTTT
TRBJ2-1	TRBV19	TRBD1	few	CAMTGGSLYNEQFF	TGTGCCATGACAGGGGGTAGTCTCTACAATGAGCAGTTCTTC
TRBJ2-1	TRBV2	.	once	CASSEGGTDSQDEQFF	TGTGCCAGCAGCGAGGGGGGCACAGATAGTCAGGATGAGCAGTTCTTC
TRBJ2-2	TRBV7-2	.	.	CASSSAGGELFF	TGTGCCAGCAGCTCAGCTGGCGGGGAGCTGTTTTTT
TRBJ2-3	TRBV7-9	.	.	CATSLEGGTDTQYF	TGTGCCACCAGCTTAGAGGGAGGTACCGATACGCAGTATTTT
TRBJ1-1	TRBV15	.	.	CASSESGEQEEDYF	TGTGCCAGCAGTGAATCCGGCGAACAGGAGGAAGATTACTTC
TRBJ1-2	TRBV19	TRBD1	.	CASSNSGGNYGYTF	TGTGCCAGTAGCAACTCAGGGGGCAACTATGGCTACACCTTC
TRBJ2-3	TRBV7-8	.	.	CARSLEGDTDTQYF	TGTGCTAGAAGCTTAGAGGGGGATACAGATACGCAGTATTTT
TRBJ1-2	TRBV15	.	few	CAMDYGYTF	TGTGCCATGGACTATGGCTACACCTTC
TRBJ2-2	TRBV29-1	.	many	CSVEVAGRNTGELFF	TGCAGCGTTGAAGTAGCCGGGCGGAACACCGGGGAGCTGTTTTTT
TRBJ1-2	TRBV7-2	.	.	CASSLGRLGYTF	TGTGCCAGCAGCTTAGGTCGTCTTGGCTACACCTTC
TRBJ2-7	TRBV2	.	few	CASSELDFRSAEQYF	TGTGCCAGCAGTGAACTAGATTTCCGGAGCGCCGAGCAGTACTTC
TRBJ2-3	TRBV7-3	.	.	CASSLSGASEKHHF	TGTGCCAGCAGCTTATCAGGCGCTTCCGAGAAGCACCATTTT
TRBJ2-7	TRBV7-2	.	few	CASSSKTGTAYEQYF	TGTGCCAGCAGCAGCAAAACCGGGACGGCCTACGAGCAGTACTTC
TRBJ2-7	TRBV19	.	.	CASSIAGTYEQYF	TGTGCCAGTAGTATAGCGGGCACCTACGAGCAGTACTTC
TRBJ1-2	TRBV29-1	.	few	CSIEKGMGPNYGYTF	TGCAGCATCGAGAAAGGGATGGGTCCCAACTATGGCTACACCTTC
TRBJ2-3	TRBV14	.	.	CASSQLRADTQYF	TGTGCCAGCAGCCAACTGCGGGCAGATACGCAGTATTTT
TRBJ2-1	TRBV11-3	TRBD1	.	CASSFHPDGTALSHEQFF	TGTGCCAGCAGCTTTCATCCAGACGGGACAGCCCTTTCGCACGAGCAGTTCTTC
TRBJ2-3	TRBV24-1	TRBD1	few	CATLAGGTGTQYF	TGTGCCACCTTGGCAGGGGGCACCGGGACGCAGTATTTT
TRBJ1-2	TRBV7-2	.	.	CASSLETDGRVYGYTF	TGTGCCAGCAGCTTGGAGACGGACGGGAGGGTATATGGCTACACCTTC
TRBJ2-3	TRBV9	TRBD2	.	CASGQGLAGSLYF	TGTGCCAGCGGACAGGGACTAGCGGGAAGTCTGTATTTT
TRBJ2-6	TRBV7-8	TRBD1	.	CASSLRTGGMDEQLTF	TGTGCCAGCAGCCTCCGGACAGGCGGCATGGACGAGCAGCTGACTTTC
TRBJ2-5	TRBV7-7	.	.	CASSRGSGNEALFF	TGTGCTAGCAGCAGAGGGTCAGGCAACGAGGCGCTGTTCTTC
TRBJ2-1	TRBV2	.	.	CASKIVNEQFF	TGTGCCAGCAAGATCGTGAATGAGCAGTTCTTC
TRBJ2-5	TRBV11-1	.	.	CSVLGGAGTQYF	TGTTCTGTTCTTGGGGGGGCGGGGACCCAGTACTTC
TRBJ1-2	TRBV10-3	.	many	CAISDGDPGGYTF	TGTGCCATCAGTGATGGCGACCCCGGGGGCTACACCTTC
TRBJ2-7	TRBV27	.	many	CASSLTEVPYEQYF	TGTGCCAGCAGTTTGACGGAAGTTCCCTACGAGCAGTACTTC
TRBJ1-1	TRBV2	.	.	CASSPTVNTEAFF	TGTGCCAGCAGCCCTACAGTGAACACTGAAGCTTTCTTT
TRBJ2-1	TRBV20-1	TRBD2	.	CSARNLAGGSSEQFF	TGCAGTGCTAGGAACCTAGCGGGGGGATCTTCTGAGCAGTTCTTC
TRBJ1-5	TRBV7-3	TRBD1	.	CASEQGNYDQPQHF	TGTGCCAGTGAACAGGGGAATTACGATCAGCCGCAGCATTTT
TRBJ1-2	TRBV2	TRBD1	.	CASSERTGNYGYTF	TGTGCCAGCAGTGAAAGGACAGGAAATTATGGCTACACCTTC